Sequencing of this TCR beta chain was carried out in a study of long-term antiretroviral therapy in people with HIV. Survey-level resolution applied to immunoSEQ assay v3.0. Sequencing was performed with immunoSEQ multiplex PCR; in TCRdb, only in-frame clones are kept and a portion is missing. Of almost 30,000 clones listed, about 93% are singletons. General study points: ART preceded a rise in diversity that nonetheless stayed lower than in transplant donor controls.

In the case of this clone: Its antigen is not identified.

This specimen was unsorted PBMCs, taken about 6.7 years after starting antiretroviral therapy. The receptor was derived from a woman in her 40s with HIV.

DNA for the CDR3: TGTGCCAGCAGTAGCTCCCGACAGGTCCCCGGAAACACCATATATTTT. Its translation is CASSSSRQVPGNTIYF. V is TRBV6-6 and J is TRBJ1-3, with D maybe TRBD1 (6 bases). V was clipped by 5 bases and J by 4 bases, with 18 bases between them. Germline CDR1 MNHNY, CDR2 SVGAGI (reference sequence). The CDR3 loop spans 16 amino acids.